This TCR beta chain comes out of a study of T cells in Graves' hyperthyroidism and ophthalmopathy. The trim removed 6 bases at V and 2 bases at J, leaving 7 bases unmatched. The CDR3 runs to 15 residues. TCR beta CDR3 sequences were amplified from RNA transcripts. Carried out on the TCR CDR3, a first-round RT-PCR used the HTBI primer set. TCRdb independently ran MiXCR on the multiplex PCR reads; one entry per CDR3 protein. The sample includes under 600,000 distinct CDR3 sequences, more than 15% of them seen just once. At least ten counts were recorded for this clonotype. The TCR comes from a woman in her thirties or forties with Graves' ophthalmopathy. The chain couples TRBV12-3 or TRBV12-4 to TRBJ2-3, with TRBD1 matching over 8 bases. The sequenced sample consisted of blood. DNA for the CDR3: TGTGCCAGCAGCACCTCAGGGGGCCACACAGATACGCAGTATTTT. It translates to CASSTSGGHTDTQYF.